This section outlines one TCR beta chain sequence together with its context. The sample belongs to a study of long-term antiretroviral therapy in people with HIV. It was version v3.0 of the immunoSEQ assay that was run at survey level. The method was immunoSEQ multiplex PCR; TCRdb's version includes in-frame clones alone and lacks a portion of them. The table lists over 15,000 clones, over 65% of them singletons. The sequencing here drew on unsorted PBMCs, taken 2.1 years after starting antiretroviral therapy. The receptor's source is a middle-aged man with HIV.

CDR3 loop: CASSPTLGGETDGYTF. For the CDR3, the DNA is TGTGCCAGCAGCCCTACCCTGGGGGGGGAGACGGACGGCTACACCTTC. The chain carries TRBV7-9 and TRBJ1-2, with a possible D match to TRBD1 (5 bases). This CDR3 is 16 amino acids long. Deletions cut 5 bases from V and 8 bases from J, with 24 bases between. CDR1 and CDR2 (germline): SEHNR, FQNEAQ (reference sequence).